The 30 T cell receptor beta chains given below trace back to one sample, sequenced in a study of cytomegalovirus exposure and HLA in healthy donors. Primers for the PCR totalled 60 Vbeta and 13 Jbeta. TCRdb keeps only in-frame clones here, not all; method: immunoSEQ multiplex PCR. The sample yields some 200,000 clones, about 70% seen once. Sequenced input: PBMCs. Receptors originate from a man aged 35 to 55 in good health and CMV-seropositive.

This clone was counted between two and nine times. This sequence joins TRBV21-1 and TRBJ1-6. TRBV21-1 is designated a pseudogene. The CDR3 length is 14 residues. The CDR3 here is CASSIGGGRSPLHF. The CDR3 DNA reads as TGTGCCAGCAGCATCGGGGGGGGTAGGTCACCCCTCCACTTT.

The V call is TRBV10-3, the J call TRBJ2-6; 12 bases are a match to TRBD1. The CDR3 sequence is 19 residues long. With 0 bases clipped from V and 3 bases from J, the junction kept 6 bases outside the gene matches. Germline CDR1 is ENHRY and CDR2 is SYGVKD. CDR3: CAISESMGQGARGANVLTF. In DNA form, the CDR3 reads TGTGCCATCAGTGAGTCTATGGGACAGGGGGCGCGTGGGGCCAACGTCCTGACTTTC.

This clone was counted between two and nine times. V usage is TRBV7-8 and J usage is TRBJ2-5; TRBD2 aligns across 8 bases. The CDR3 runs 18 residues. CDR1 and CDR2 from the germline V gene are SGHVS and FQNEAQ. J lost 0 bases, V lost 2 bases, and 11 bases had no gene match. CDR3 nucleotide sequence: TGTGCCAGCAGCTTAAAGTCGGTAGCGGGGATGTACCAAGAGACCCAGTACTTC. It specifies CASSLKSVAGMYQETQYF.

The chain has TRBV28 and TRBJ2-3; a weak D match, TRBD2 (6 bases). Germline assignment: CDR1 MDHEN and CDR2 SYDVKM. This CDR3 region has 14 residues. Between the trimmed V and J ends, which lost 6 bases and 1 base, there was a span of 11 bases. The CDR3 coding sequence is TGTGCCAGCAGCTCGGGACTCCGCACAGATACGCAGTATTTT. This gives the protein CASSSGLRTDTQYF.

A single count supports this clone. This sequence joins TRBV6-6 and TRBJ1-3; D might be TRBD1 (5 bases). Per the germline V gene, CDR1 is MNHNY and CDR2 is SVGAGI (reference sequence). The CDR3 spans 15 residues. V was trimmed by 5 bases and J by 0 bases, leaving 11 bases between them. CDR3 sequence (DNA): TGTGCCAGCAGTGGAGGGGTCCACTCTGGAAACACCATATATTTT. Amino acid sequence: CASSGGVHSGNTIYF.

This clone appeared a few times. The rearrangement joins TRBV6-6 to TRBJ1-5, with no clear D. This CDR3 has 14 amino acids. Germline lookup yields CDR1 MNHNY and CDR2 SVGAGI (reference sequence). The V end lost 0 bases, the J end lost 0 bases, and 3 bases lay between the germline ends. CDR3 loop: CASSYSYSNQPQHF. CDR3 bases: TGTGCCAGCAGTTACTCCTATAGCAATCAGCCCCAGCATTTT.

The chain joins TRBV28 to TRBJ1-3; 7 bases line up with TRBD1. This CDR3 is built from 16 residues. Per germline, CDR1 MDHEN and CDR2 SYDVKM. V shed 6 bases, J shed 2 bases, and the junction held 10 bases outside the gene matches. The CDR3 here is CASSPTGVLPGNTIYF. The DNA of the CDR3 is TGTGCCAGCAGCCCAACAGGGGTCCTTCCTGGAAACACCATATATTTT.

The CDR3 loop is CASSFSQGSSYEQYF. In DNA, the CDR3 is TGCGCCAGCAGCTTTTCACAGGGCAGCTCCTACGAGCAGTACTTC. V usage is TRBV5-1 and J usage is TRBJ2-7; a weak D match, TRBD1 (6 bases). This CDR3 is built from 15 residues. The V and J ends lost 2 bases and 0 bases respectively, with 12 bases between them. The germline V gene has CDR1 SGHRS and CDR2 YFSETQ. Drawing the rest from reference TRBV5-1 and TRBJ2-7, the complete variable domain is KAGVTQTPRYLIKTRGQQVTLSCSPISGHRSVSWYQQTPGQGLQFLFEYFSETQRNKGNFPGRFSGRQFSNSRSEMNVSTLELGDSALYLCASSFSQGSSYEQYFGPGTRLTVT.

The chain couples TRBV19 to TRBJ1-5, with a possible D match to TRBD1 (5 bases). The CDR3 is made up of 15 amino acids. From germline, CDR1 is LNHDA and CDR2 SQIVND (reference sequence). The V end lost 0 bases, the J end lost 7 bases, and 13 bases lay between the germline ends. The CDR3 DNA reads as TGTGCCAGTAGTATAGATCGGGGGGACGGGCAGCCCCAGCATTTT. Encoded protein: CASSIDRGDGQPQHF.

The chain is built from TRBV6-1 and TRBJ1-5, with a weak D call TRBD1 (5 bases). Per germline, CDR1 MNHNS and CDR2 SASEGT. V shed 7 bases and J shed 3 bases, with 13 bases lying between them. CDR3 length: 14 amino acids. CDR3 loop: CASTGGGVNQPQHF. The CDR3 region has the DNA TGTGCCAGCACCGGAGGAGGGGTCAATCAGCCCCAGCATTTT.

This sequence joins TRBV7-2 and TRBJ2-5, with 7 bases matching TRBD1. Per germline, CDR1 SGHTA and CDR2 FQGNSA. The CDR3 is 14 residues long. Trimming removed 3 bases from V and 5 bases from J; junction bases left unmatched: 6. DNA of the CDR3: TGTGCCAGCAGCTTGGGACAGTTGGGCGAGACCCAGTACTTC. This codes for CASSLGQLGETQYF. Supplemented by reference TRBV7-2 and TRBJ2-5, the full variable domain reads GAGVSQSPSNKVTEKGKDVELRCDPISGHTALYWYRQSLGQGLEFLIYFQGNSAPDKSGLPSDRFSAERTGGSVSTLTIQRTQQEDSAVYLCASSLGQLGETQYFGPGTRLLVL.

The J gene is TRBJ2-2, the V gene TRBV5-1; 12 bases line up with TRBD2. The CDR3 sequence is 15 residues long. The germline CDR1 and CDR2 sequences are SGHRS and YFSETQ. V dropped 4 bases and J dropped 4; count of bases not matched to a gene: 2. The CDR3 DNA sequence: TGCGCCAGCAGCAGGACTAGCGGGACCACCGGGGAGCTGTTTTTT. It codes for CASSRTSGTTGELFF.

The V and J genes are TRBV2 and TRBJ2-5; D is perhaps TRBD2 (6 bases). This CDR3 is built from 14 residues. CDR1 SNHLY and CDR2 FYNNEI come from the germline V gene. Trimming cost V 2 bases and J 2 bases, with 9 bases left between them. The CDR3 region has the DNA TGTGCCAGCAGTGAACGGGGGTGGCAAGAGACCCAGTACTTC. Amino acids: CASSERGWQETQYF.

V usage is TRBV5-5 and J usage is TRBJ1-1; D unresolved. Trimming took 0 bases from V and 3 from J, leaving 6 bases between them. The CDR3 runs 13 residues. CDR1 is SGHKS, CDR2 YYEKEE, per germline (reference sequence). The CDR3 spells CASSLAVYTEAFF. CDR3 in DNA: TGTGCCAGCAGCTTGGCGGTATACACTGAAGCTTTCTTT.

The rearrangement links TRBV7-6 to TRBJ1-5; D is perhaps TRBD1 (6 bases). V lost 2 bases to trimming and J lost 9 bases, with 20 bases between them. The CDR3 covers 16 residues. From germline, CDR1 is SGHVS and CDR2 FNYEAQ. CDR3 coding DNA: TGTGCCAGCAGCTTAAACGGAGGACAGAACTCAGGGCCCCAGCATTTT. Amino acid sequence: CASSLNGGQNSGPQHF.

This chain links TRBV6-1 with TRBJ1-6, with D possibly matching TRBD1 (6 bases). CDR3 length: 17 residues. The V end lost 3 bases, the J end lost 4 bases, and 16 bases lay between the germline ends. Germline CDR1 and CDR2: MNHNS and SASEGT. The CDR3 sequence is CASSELPRTAYNSPLHF. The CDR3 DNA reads TGTGCCAGCAGTGAGTTACCTCGGACAGCTTATAATTCACCCCTCCACTTT.

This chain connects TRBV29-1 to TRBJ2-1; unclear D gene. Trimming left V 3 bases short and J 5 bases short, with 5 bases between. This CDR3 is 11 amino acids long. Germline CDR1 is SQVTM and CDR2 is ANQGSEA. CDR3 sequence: CSVDSNNEQFF. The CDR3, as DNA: TGCAGCGTTGATTCAAACAATGAGCAGTTCTTC.

The CDR3 DNA reads as TGTGCCAGCAGGGGTGACAGGGGGAGTGGGGAGCAGTTCTTC. Its translation is CASRGDRGSGEQFF. The chain recombines TRBV5-6 with TRBJ2-1; 9 bases line up with TRBD1. Trimming at V came to 5 bases and at J to 10 bases, leaving 10 bases not matched to a gene. Per the germline V gene, CDR1 is SGHDT and CDR2 is YYEEEE. This CDR3 has 14 residues.

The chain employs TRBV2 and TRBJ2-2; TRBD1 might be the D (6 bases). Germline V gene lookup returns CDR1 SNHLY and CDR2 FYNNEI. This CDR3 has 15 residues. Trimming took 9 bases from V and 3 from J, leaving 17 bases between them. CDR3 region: CASTLQGVDTGELFF. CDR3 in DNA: TGTGCCAGTACATTACAGGGAGTCGACACCGGGGAGCTGTTTTTT.

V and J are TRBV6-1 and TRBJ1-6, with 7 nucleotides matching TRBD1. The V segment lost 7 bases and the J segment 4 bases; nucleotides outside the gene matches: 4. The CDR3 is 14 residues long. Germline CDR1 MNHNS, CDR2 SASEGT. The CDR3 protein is CASTPGQYNSPLHF. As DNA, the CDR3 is TGTGCCAGCACCCCGGGACAGTATAATTCACCCCTCCACTTT.

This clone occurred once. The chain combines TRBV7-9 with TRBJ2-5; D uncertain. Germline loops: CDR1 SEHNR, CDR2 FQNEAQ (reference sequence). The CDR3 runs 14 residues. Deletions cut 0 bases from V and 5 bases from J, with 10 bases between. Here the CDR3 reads CASSLAMAFETQYF. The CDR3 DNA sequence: TGTGCCAGCAGCTTAGCTATGGCATTTGAGACCCAGTACTTC.

CDR3 nucleotide sequence: TGTGCCAGCAGTTACACCCCAAGCGGGGGGGCCGGGGAGCAGTACTTC. Translating gives CASSYTPSGGAGEQYF. The chain couples TRBV6-5 to TRBJ2-7; 10 nucleotides agree with TRBD2. The CDR3 extends over 16 amino acids. With 2 bases clipped from V and 7 bases from J, the junction kept 11 bases outside the gene matches. Germline CDR1 reads MNHEY; CDR2 reads SVGAGI.

CDR3 DNA: TGTGCCAGCAGTTCCGGCCAGGGGACCTATAATTCACCCCTCCACTTT. Amino acid sequence: CASSSGQGTYNSPLHF. The V call is TRBV27, the J call TRBJ1-6; D might be TRBD1 (6 bases). The V end lost 4 bases, the J end lost 2 bases, and 12 bases lay between the germline ends. CDR1 is MNHEY and CDR2 is SMNVEV in the germline V gene (reference sequence). The length of the CDR3 is 16 residues.

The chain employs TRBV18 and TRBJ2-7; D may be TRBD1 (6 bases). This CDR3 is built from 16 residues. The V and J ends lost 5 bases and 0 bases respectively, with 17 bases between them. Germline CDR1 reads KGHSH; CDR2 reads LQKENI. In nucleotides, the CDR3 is TGTGCCAGCTCAGGGTCGAACTTACAGGGCTCCTACGAGCAGTACTTC. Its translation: CASSGSNLQGSYEQYF.

The CDR3: CASSELAGGTGELFF. The CDR3 DNA sequence: TGTGCCAGCAGTGAACTAGCGGGGGGAACCGGGGAGCTGTTTTTT. The chain couples TRBV2 to TRBJ2-2, with 11 bases identical to TRBD2. CDR1 and CDR2 (germline): SNHLY, FYNNEI. The CDR3 has 15 residues. V was clipped by 2 bases and J by 5 bases; unmatched bases: 1.

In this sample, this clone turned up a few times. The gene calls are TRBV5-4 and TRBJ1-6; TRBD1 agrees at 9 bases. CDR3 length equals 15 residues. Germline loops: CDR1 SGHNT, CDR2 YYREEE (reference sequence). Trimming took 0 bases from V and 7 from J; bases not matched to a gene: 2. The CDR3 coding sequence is TGTGCCAGCAGCTTGGCCGGGACAGGGAATTCACCCCTCCACTTT. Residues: CASSLAGTGNSPLHF.

CDR3 protein: CASSSPDRGDYGYTF. CDR3 DNA sequence: TGTGCCAGCAGTTCCCCGGACAGGGGGGACTATGGCTACACCTTC. The chain employs TRBV6-5 and TRBJ1-2; 10 bases align to TRBD1. Germline V gene lookup returns CDR1 MNHEY and CDR2 SVGAGI. Trimming at V came to 4 bases and at J to 3 bases, leaving 5 bases not matched to a gene. CDR3 length equals 15 residues.

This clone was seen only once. The CDR3 loop reads CASSYTSGGYNEQFF. The CDR3 nucleotides are TGTGCCAGCAGTTACACTAGCGGGGGGTATAATGAGCAGTTCTTC. J is TRBJ2-1 and V is TRBV6-5; TRBD2 aligns across 12 bases. There are 15 residues in the CDR3. The J segment lost 7 bases and the V segment lost 2 bases, leaving 3 bases of the junction unmatched. Germline-derived CDR1 and CDR2 are MNHEY and SVGAGI.

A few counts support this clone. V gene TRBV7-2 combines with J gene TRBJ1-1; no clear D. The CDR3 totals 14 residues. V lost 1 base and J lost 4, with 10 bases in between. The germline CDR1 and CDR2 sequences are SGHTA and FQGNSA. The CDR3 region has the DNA TGTGCCAGCAGCTTAGTAGCAGTGGGCACTGAAGCTTTCTTT. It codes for CASSLVAVGTEAFF.

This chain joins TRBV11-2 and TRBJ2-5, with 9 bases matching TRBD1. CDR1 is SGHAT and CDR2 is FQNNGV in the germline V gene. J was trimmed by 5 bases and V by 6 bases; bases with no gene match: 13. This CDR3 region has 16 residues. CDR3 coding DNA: TGTGCCAGCAGTTTCAACTACAGGGGGCTCAGGGAGACCCAGTACTTC. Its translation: CASSFNYRGLRETQYF.